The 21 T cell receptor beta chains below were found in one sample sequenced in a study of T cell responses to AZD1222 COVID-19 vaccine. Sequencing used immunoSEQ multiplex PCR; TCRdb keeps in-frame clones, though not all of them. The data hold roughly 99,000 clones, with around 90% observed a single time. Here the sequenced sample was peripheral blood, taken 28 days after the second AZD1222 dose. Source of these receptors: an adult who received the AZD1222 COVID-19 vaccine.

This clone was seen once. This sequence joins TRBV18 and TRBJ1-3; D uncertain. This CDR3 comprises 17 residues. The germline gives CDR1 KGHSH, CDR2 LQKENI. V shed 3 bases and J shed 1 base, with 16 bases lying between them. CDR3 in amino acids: CASSPPTSSTSGNTIYF. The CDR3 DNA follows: TGTGCCAGCTCACCTCCAACCTCGAGTACTTCTGGAAACACCATATATTTT. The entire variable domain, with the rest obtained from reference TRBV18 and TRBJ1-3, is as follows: NAGVMQNPRHLVRRRGQEARLRCSPMKGHSHVYWYRQLPEEGLKFMVYLQKENIIDESGMPKERFSAEFPKEGPSILRIQQVVRGDSAAYFCASSPPTSSTSGNTIYFGEGSWLTVV.

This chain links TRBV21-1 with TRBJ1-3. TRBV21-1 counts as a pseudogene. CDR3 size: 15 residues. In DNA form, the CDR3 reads TGTGCCAGCAGCATGGTTAGGAACTCTGGAAACACCATATATTTT. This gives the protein CASSMVRNSGNTIYF.

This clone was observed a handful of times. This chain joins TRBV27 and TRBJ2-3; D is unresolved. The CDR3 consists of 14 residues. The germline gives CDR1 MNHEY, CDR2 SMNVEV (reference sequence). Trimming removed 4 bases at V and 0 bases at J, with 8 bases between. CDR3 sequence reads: CASSSTPSTDTQYF. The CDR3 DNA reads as TGTGCCAGCAGTTCGACACCGAGCACAGATACGCAGTATTTT.

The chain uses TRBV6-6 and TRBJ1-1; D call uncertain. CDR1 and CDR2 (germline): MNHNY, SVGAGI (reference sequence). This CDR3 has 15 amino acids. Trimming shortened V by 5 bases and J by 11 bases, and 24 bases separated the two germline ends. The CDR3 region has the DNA TGTGCCAGCAGTACCTTCTTGAACCCAGGCGTCGGTGCTTTCTTT. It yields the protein CASSTFLNPGVGAFF.

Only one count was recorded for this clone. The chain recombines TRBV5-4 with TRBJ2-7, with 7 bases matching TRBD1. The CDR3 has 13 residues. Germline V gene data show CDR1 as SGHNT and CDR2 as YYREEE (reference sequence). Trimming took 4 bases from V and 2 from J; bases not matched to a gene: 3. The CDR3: CASSPGTAYEQYF. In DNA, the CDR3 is TGTGCCAGCAGCCCGGGGACAGCCTACGAGCAGTACTTC.

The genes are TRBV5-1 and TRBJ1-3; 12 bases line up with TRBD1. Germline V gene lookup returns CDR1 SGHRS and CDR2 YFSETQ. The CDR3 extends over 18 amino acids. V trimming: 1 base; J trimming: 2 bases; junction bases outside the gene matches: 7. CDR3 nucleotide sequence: TGCGCCAGCAGCTTGTTGGGGACAGGGGGCGAAGCTGGAAACACCATATATTTT. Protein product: CASSLLGTGGEAGNTIYF.

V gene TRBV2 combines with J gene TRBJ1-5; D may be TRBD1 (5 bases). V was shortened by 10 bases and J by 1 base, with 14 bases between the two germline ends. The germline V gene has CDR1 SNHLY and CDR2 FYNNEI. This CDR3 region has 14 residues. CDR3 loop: CATARRASNQPQHF. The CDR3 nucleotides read TGTGCCACTGCCCGCAGGGCAAGCAATCAGCCCCAGCATTTT.

The CDR3 sequence: CSASPLEGGGTGYTF. CDR3 DNA: TGCAGTGCTAGTCCTCTCGAGGGAGGGGGTACTGGCTACACCTTC. The J gene is TRBJ1-2, the V gene TRBV20-1; TRBD1 is a possible D gene (6 bases). The CDR3 length is 15 residues. V lost 3 bases, J lost 7 bases, and 21 bases lay in between. Germline V gene lookup returns CDR1 DFQATT and CDR2 SNEGSKA (reference sequence).

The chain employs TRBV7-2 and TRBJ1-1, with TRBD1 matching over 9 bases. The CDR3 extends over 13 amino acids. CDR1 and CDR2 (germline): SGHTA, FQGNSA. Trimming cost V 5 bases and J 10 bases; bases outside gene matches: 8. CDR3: CASSAGTGFTAFF. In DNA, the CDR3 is TGTGCCAGCAGCGCCGGGACAGGGTTTACAGCTTTCTTT.

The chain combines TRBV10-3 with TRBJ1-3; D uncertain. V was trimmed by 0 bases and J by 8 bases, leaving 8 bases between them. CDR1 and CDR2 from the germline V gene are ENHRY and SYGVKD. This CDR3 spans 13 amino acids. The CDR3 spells CAISESQIDTIYF. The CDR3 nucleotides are TGTGCCATCAGTGAGTCACAAATCGACACCATATATTTT.

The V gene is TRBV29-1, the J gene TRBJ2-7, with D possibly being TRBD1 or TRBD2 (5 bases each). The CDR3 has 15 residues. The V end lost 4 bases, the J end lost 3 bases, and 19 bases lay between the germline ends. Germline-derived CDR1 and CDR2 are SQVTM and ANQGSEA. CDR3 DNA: TGCAGCGTTGTTTTGGACCATTCTGGGGGCTACGAGCAGTACTTC. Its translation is CSVVLDHSGGYEQYF.

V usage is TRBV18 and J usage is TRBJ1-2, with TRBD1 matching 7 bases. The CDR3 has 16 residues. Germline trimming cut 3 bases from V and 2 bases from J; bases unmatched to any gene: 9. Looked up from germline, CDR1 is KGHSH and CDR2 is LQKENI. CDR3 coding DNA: TGTGCCAGCTCACCTAATCGACAGGGAGGCAACTATGGCTACACCTTC. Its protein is CASSPNRQGGNYGYTF.

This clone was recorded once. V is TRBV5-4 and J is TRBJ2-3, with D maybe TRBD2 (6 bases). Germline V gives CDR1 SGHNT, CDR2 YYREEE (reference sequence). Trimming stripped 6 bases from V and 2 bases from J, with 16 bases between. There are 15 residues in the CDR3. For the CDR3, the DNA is TGTGCCAGCATAGGAGCGGCGGGAACCACAGATACGCAGTATTTT. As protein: CASIGAAGTTDTQYF.

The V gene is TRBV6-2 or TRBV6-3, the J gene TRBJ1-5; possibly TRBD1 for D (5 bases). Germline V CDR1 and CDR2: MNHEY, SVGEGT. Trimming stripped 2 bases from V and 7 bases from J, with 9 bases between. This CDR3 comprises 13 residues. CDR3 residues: CASSYGGRQPQHF. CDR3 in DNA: TGTGCCAGCAGTTACGGGGGAAGGCAGCCCCAGCATTTT.

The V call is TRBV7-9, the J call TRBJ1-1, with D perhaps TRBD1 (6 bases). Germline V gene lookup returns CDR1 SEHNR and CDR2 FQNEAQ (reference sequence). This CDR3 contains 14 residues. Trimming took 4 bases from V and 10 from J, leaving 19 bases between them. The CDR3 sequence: CASSSLLQGYGAFF. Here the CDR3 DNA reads TGTGCCAGCAGCTCCCTTCTACAGGGATACGGAGCTTTCTTT.

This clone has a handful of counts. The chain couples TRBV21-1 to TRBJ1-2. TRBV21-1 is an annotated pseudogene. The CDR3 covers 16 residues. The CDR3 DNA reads TGTGCCAGCAGCTCGGAGGGACCGGGTGCTAACTATGGCTACACCTTC. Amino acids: CASSSEGPGANYGYTF.

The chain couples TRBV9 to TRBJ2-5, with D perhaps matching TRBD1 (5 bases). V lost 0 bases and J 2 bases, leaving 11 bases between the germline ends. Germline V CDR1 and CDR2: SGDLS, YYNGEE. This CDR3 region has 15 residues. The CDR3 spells CASSVVGQGQETQYF. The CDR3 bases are TGTGCCAGCAGCGTAGTTGGGCAGGGACAAGAGACCCAGTACTTC.

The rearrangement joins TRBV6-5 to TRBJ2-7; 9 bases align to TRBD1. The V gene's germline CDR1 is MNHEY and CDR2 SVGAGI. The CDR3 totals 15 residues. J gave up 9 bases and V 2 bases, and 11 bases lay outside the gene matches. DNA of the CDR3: TGTGCCAGCAGTTACGCGGACAGGGGAATGGGGGGGCAGTACTTC. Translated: CASSYADRGMGGQYF.

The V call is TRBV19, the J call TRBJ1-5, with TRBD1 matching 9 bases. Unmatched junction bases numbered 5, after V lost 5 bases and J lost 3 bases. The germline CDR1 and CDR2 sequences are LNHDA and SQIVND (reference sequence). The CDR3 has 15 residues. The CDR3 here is CASSARTGDNQPQHF. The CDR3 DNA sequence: TGTGCCAGTAGTGCAAGGACAGGGGACAATCAGCCCCAGCATTTT.

The CDR3, as DNA: TGTGCCAGCGAGCATCCTCAGGGGCCGGCCTACGAGCAGTACTTC. Amino acids: CASEHPQGPAYEQYF. This rearrangement joins TRBV9 to TRBJ2-7, with D perhaps TRBD1 (6 bases). V was trimmed by 7 bases and J by 2 bases, leaving 19 bases between them. The CDR3 has 15 amino acids. The V gene's germline CDR1 is SGDLS and CDR2 YYNGEE.

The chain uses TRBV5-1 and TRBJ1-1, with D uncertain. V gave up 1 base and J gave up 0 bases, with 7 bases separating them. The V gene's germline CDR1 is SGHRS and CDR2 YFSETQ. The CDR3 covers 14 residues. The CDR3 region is CASSLSAVNTEAFF. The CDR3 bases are TGCGCCAGCAGCTTGTCAGCTGTGAACACTGAAGCTTTCTTT. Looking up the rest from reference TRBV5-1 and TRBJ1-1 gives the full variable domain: KAGVTQTPRYLIKTRGQQVTLSCSPISGHRSVSWYQQTPGQGLQFLFEYFSETQRNKGNFPGRFSGRQFSNSRSEMNVSTLELGDSALYLCASSLSAVNTEAFFGQGTRLTVV.